The entry that follows covers one T cell receptor beta chain sequence. Its specific antigen is unknown. No much larger clone exists at a distance of one base, and base qualities are not known. These data belong to a study of blood T cell repertoires in COVID-19 (dated by TCRdb to the early 2020s). Describing the broader study: The collaborator samples originated in the United States, Italy and Spain and spanned the acute and convalescent phases of COVID-19. The material from the prospective study consisted of cDNA or gDNA derived from T cells, B-cell-depleted T cells, or PBMCs. Subjects who had been exposed to COVID-19, were actively infected with it, or had recovered from it provided the deeply sampled blood TCRbeta repertoires that made up the dataset. The repertoires were made available in a free public database intended to serve as a resource for research on the immune response to SARS-CoV-2. Samples came from the ongoing ImmuneRACE study (first 160 participants) plus 1,254 subjects from 6 global collaborators. The sample metadata nearly always contained a de-identified subject ID, COVID-19 status, age in years and sex. Where available, HLA class I and class II types were obtained from metadata supplied by the sample provider rather than from assay-based typing. Study-level results and caveats: Clinical and demographic metadata were provided uncurated, with the amount varying by source and participant.

TCRbeta CDR3 regions were amplified from genomic DNA using the immunoSEQ Assay, a bias-controlled multiplex PCR. Processing in the source paper ran as follows. Within the assay, amplification of reference gene primers was used to estimate how many nucleated cells each sample contained. To quantify the absolute abundance of each unique TCRbeta CDR3 rearrangement, sequence reads were collapsed and filtered. For each sample, productive Simpson clonality was calculated as the square root of Simpson's diversity index across productive rearrangements. In TCRdb, the immuneACCESS table is reduced to in-frame sequences with V and J assigned. These tables do not hold every clone; where another copy was compared, an unresolved V gene accounts for under half, and the others remain unexplained. That table is the source of V, J and clone size, and D and trimming were worked out from the DNA. A total of 150,000 to 200,000 clones appear in this sample, approximately 85% of them only once. The top ten clones comprise 11% of the sample.

Each collaborating institution followed its own protocols to collect whole blood in K2EDTA tubes. For TCRbeta analysis, collaborators shipped samples as frozen whole blood, isolated PBMCs, or DNA extracted from either of those sample types. Spanning cysteine to phenylalanine, the CDR3 consists of 15 amino acids. This entry keeps only the CDR3 DNA: 45 bases, framed from base 1. The germline V gene (reference sequence) specifies LNHNV as CDR1 and YYDKDF as CDR2. Between the V and J ends, shortened by 0 bases and 6 bases respectively, the junction contains 15 bases. Rearrangement joined TRBV15 to TRBJ2-7; the D gene is perhaps TRBD2, on 6 matching bases. This clonotype was obtained from a man between 60 and 70 years old with active or convalescent COVID-19. Input material: peripheral blood. The nucleotide sequence is TGTGCCACCAGCAGAGATCTGGAGGGGCTGTCCGAGCAGTACTTC. Protein translation: CATSRDLEGLSEQYF.